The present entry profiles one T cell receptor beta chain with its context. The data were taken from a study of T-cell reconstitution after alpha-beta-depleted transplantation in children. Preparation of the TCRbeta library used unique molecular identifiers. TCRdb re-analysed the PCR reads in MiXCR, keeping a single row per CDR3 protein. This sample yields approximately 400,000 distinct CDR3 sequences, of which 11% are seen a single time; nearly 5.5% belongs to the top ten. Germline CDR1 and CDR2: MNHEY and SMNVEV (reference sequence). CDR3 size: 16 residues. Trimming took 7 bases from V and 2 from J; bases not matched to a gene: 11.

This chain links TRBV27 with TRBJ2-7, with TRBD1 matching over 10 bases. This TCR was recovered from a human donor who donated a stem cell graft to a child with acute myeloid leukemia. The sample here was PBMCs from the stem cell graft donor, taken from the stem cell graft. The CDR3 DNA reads TGTGCCAGCACCTCCCTCTCCGGGACAGGGGCCTACGAGCAGTACGTC. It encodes CASTSLSGTGAYEQYV.